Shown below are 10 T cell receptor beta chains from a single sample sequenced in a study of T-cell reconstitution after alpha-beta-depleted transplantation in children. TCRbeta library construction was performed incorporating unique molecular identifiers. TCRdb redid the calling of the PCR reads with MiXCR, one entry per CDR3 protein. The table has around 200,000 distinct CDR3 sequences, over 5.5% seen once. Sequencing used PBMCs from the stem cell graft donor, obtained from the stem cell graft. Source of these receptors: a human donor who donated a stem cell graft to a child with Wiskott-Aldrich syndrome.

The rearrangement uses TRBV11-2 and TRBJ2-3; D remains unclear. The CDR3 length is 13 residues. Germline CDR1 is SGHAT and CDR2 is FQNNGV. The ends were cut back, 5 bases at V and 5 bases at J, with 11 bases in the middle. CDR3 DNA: TGTGCCAGCAGCATTAGAGTGGGAGATACGCAGTATTTT. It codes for CASSIRVGDTQYF.

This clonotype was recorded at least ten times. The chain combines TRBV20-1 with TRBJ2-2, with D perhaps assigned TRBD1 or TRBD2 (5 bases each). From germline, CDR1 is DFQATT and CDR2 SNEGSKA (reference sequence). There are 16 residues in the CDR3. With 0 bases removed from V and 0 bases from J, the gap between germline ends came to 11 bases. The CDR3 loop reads CSARDWGPANTGELFF. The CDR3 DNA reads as TGCAGTGCTAGAGATTGGGGACCTGCGAACACCGGGGAGCTGTTTTTT.

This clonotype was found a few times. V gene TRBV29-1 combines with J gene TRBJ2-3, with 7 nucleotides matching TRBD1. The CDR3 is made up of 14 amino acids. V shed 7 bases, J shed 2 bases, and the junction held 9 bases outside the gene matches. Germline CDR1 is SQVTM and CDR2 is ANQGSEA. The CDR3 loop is CSGFKGAVTDTQYF. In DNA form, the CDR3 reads TGCAGCGGCTTTAAGGGGGCTGTCACAGATACGCAGTATTTT.

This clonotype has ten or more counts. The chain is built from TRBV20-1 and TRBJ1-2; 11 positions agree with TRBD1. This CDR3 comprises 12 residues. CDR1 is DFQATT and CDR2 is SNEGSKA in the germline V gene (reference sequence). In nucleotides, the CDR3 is TGCACTACCGGGACAGGGGGGTATGGCTACACCTTC. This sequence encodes CTTGTGGYGYTF.

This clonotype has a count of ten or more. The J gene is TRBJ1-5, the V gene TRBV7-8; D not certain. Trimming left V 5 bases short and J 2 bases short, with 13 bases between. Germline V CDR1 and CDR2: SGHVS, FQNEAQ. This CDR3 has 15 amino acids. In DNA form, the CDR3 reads TGTGCCAGCAGCCAGTCGGAGATCGGCAATCAGCCCCAGCATTTT. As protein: CASSQSEIGNQPQHF. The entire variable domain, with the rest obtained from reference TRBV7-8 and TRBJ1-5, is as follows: GAGVSQSPRYKVAKRGQDVALRCDPISGHVSLFWYQQALGQGPEFLTYFQNEAQLDKSGLPSDRFFAERPEGSVSTLKIQRTQQEDSAVYLCASSQSEIGNQPQHFGDGTRLSIL.

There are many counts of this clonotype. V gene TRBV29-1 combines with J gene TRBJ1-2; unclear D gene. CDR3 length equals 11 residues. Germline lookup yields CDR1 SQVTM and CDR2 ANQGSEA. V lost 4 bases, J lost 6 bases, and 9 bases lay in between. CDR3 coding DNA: TGCAGCGTTGTTTACGCGAATGGCTACACCTTC. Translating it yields CSVVYANGYTF. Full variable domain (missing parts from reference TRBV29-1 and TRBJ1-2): SAVISQKPSRDICQRGTSLTIQCQVDSQVTMMFWYRQQPGQSLTLIATANQGSEATYESGFVIDKFPISRPNLTFSTLTVSNMSPEDSSIYLCSVVYANGYTFGSGTRLTVV.

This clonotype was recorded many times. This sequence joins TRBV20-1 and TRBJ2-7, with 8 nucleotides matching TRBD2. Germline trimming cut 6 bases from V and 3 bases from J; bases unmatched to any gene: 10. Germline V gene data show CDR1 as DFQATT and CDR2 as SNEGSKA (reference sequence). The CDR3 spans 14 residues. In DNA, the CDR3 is TGCAGTGCGAGGGCACTAGCGGACATCTACGAGCAGTACTTC. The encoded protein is CSARALADIYEQYF.

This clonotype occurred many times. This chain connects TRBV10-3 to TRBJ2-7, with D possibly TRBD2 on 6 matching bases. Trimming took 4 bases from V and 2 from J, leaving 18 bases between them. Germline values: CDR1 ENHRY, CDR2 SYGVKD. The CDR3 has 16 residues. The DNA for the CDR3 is TGTGCCATCAGTGGAGGGGATCGGGGGATAGCCTACGAGCAGTACTTC. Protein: CAISGGDRGIAYEQYF.

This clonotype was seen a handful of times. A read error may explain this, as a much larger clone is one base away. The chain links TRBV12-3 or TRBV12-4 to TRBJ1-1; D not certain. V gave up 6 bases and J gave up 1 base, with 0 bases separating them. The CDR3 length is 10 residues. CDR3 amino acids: CASRNTEAFF. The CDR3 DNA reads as TGTGCCAGCAGGAACACTGAAGCTTTCTTT.

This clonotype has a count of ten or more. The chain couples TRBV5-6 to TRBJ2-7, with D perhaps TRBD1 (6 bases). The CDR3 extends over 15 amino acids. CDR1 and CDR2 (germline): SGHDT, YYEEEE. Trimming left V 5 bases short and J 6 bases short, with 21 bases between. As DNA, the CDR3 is TGTGCCAGCAGTCAGGTCCTGCAGGGGATCGGCGAGCAGTACTTC. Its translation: CASSQVLQGIGEQYF.